The T cell receptor (beta chain) described here comes from a study of identifying expanded T cells in peripheral blood (dated by TCRdb to between 2018 and 2021). Study-wide context: Four technical replicates, made by sequencing separate aliquots from the same pool of genomic DNA, were compared pairwise.

V is reduced by 0 bases and J by 8 bases, leaving a spacing of 8 bases between them. Including the terminal cysteine and phenylalanine, the CDR3 comprises 13 residues. The CDR3 DNA has 39 bases and is translated from base 1. From a lookup of the germline V gene (reference sequence), CDR1 and CDR2 are LNHNV and YYDKDF. No immune events such as infections were documented for the healthy donors during the collection period. To calibrate time-dependent variance in a beta-binomial model of T-cell clone differential abundance, blood repertoires from healthy donors were used as a training cohort. There were roughly 10 healthy donors in the training cohort, of whom 3 were female and 7 were male. Donor ages ranged from about 25 to 70 years, with an average of 43 years. Whole blood was collected from each healthy donor at three time points spaced roughly two weeks apart and obtained from a commercial supplier. For immunosequencing, genomic DNA was extracted from whole blood that had not been sorted.

Study-wide conclusions, independent of this receptor: It was expected by the authors that biological variance in healthy repertoires might increase further over much longer intervals, such as months to years. In all healthy donors, the variance in clone template counts between samples taken roughly 14 days apart rose significantly as total template count increased. The binomial model flagged around 1.2 differentially abundant clones between technical replicates, compared with about 16 over around two weeks and 19 over approximately four weeks. The beta-binomial model significantly reduced the number of clones called differentially abundant and the false-positive rate across all healthy-donor time intervals.

TCRbeta CDR3 regions were profiled by bias-controlled multiplex PCR amplification of genomic DNA with the immunoSEQ Assay. The source study handled its data this way. The absolute abundance of each unique TCRbeta CDR3 region was quantified after sequences were collapsed and filtered. Differential abundance was tested with two models: a binomial (Fisher-equivalent) model and a beta-binomial model that adds time-dependent variance fitted from healthy donors. Clones with fewer than 5 combined templates were removed, and a clone was called differentially abundant if the clone's Benjamini-Hochberg FDR was below 0.01. Using the form v = (b*log(k)+a)^2, the beta-binomial variance was modeled as a function of the total template count across the two samples. TCRdb limited this immuneACCESS table to in-frame rearrangements with V and J called. A share of clones is missing; checked studies link under half to unresolved V genes, and the rest is unexplained. Clone size and V and J calls were adopted from that table, with D and trimming inferred from the DNA. This sample has 130,000 or so clones in its table, and more than 80% of those were observed once. The biggest ten clones account for roughly 3.3% of the sample.

This clone has more than one count but fewer than ten. Its antigen specificity is not known. No base-level quality is on record; no much larger clone is a single base apart. This TCR was sampled from a person aged 18 to 75 in good health. The chain is encoded by TRBV15 joined to TRBJ1-5, with an unclear D gene assignment. The sample comprised blood. The bases are TGTGCCACCAGCAGAGATAGGTTTGAGCCCCAGCATTTT. This translates into CATSRDRFEPQHF.